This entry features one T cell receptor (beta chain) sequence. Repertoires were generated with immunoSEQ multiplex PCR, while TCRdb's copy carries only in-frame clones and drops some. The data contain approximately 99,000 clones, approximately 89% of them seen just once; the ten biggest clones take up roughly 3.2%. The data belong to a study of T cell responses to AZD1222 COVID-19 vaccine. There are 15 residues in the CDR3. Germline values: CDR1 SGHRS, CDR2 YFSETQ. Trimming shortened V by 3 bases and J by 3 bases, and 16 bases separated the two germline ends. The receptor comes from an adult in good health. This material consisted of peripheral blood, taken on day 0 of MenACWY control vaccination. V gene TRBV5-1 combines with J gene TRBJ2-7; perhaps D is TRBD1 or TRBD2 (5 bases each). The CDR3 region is CASSWTRGVGYEQYF. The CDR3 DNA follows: TGCGCCAGCAGCTGGACCAGAGGGGTTGGCTACGAGCAGTACTTC.